This TCR beta chain is from a study of T cell repertoires in cytomegalovirus infection. About the study: Well-studied HLA-B-restricted epitopes and recently identified HLA-C-restricted epitopes of CMV were both used in the study. In public TCR beta signatures, there were indications of both CMV infection and matching HLA type. Whole-study findings and limits: Clonotype analysis showed dominance of the ex vivo response by HLA-C-restricted CMV-specific TCR beta clonotypes. Cumulative frequency of public TCR beta families picked out carriers of CMV plus the relevant HLA.

TCRdb passed the reads through MiXCR, listing each CDR3 protein once. The sample lists approximately 990,000 distinct CDR3 sequences, under 40% occurring once. Germline V gene sequence: CDR1 MNHEY, CDR2 SVGEGT. The CDR3 contains 15 residues. The germline V and J ends were trimmed by 0 bases and 2 bases, with 11 bases remaining between them. A word on this clonotype: Its target is unknown.

Material: cultured CD8+ T cells from PBMCs, obtained from culture after CMV antigen stimulation. The receptor comes from a human donor in good health (CMV status not recorded). Some clones in this sample may be carry-over from other donors' samples. The V call is TRBV6-2 or TRBV6-3, the J call TRBJ2-7; D remains unclear. CDR3: CASSYSIGIPYEQYV. Here the CDR3 DNA reads TGTGCCAGCAGTTACTCGATTGGCATCCCCTACGAGCAGTACGTC.